This entry lists 4 T cell receptor beta chains sequenced from one sample in a study of T-cell reconstitution after alpha-beta-depleted transplantation in children. Unique molecular identifiers featured in how the TCRbeta library was prepared. TCRdb re-derived calls from the PCR reads in MiXCR, one entry per CDR3 protein. The table lists some 200,000 distinct CDR3 sequences, about 6% of them singletons, with around 4.1% in the top ten. The sample consisted of PBMCs, taken before TCRalphabeta/CD19-depleted stem cell transplant. These receptors were collected from a girl under three years old with combined immunodeficiency, due to receive a stem cell transplant.

CDR3 sequence: CASSDGTGVELAGANVLTF. The CDR3 coding sequence is TGCGCCAGCAGCGACGGGACAGGCGTCGAACTAGCTGGGGCCAACGTCCTGACTTTC. The V call is TRBV5-1, the J call TRBJ2-6; 8 bases match TRBD1. The CDR3 contains 19 residues. Trimming cost V 4 bases and J 2 bases; bases outside gene matches: 14. Germline V gene sequence: CDR1 SGHRS, CDR2 YFSETQ.

There are many counts of this clonotype. The chain carries TRBV5-1 and TRBJ1-6; no clear D. Trimming cost V 0 bases and J 9 bases, with 10 bases left between them. This CDR3 region has 14 residues. Germline CDR1 is SGHRS and CDR2 is YFSETQ. The CDR3 loop is CASSLDNQPSPLHF. CDR3 DNA sequence: TGCGCCAGCAGCTTGGACAATCAGCCTTCACCCCTCCACTTT.

This clonotype was observed many times. This chain joins TRBV3-1 and TRBJ2-1, with 9 bases matching TRBD2. Per germline, CDR1 LGHDT and CDR2 YNNKEL (reference sequence). The CDR3 loop spans 21 amino acids. After removal of 1 base from V and 8 bases from J, the junction contained 24 bases not matched to a gene. The CDR3 loop reads CASSQVPKKLTREGPRDEQFF. As DNA, the CDR3 is TGTGCCAGCAGCCAAGTTCCAAAGAAGCTCACGCGGGAGGGCCCTCGCGATGAGCAGTTCTTC.

This clonotype was recorded many times. V and J are TRBV27 and TRBJ1-5; no firm D call. The CDR3 is 13 residues long. The V end was cut by 1 base, the J end by 2 bases, with 3 bases between. Germline CDR1 is MNHEY and CDR2 is SMNVEV (reference sequence). The CDR3 loop reads CASSLLGNQPQHF. The DNA for the CDR3 is TGTGCCAGCAGTTTATTGGGCAATCAGCCCCAGCATTTT.